Sequencing of this T cell receptor (beta chain) was carried out in a study of response to subunit inactivated influenza vaccine. This clonotype has a handful of counts. The antigen is unknown. TCRdb fed the RT-PCR reads into MiXCR, producing one record per CDR3 protein. Among about 520,000 distinct CDR3 sequences, roughly 27% were seen once, and the ten largest hold 1.9%. Study findings and constraints: New T cells are recruited in small numbers by each seasonal influenza vaccination, according to the authors' suggestion.

The source material was CD4+ T cells sorted from PBMCs, sampled 4 to 6 days after vaccination. The sequence derives from a man between 45 and 60 years old who received an inactivated influenza vaccine.

The CDR3 spells CASSPQGATEAFF. The CDR3 DNA is TGTGCCAGCTCACCACAGGGAGCCACTGAAGCTTTCTTT. The chain couples TRBV18 to TRBJ1-1; no reliable D call. The CDR3 loop spans 13 amino acids. The V end was cut by 1 base, the J end by 4 bases, with 7 bases between. Germline V gives CDR1 KGHSH, CDR2 LQKENI.